The 23 T cell receptor beta chains below were found in one sample sequenced in a study of post-analysis software for immune sequencing data. Study conclusions and caveats: About five TRBV segments were more frequent in patients than controls; TRBV5-6, TRBV5-1 and TRBV20-1 belonged to this group.

For these TCRs, the target antigens are not known. Sequencing libraries made from TCR beta cDNA carried unique molecular identifiers. A single record per CDR3 protein comes from TCRdb applying MiXCR to the PCR reads. The profile shows about 540,000 distinct CDR3 sequences, roughly 34% of them singletons. Sequenced: blood. All receptors derive from a girl under 18 with multiple sclerosis.

About this clonotype: At one of its ends the junction is not consistent with the germline gene, which may arise from a read error. The J gene is TRBJ1-2, the V gene TRBV29-1; D not certain. Germline V gene data show CDR1 as SQVTM and CDR2 as ANQGSEA. This CDR3 region has 12 residues. In DNA form, the CDR3 reads TGCAGCGGTGAAACGTCGGCCGAGGGCTACACCTTC. Translating gives CSGETSAEGYTF.

J is TRBJ1-1 and V is TRBV11-2; TRBD1 is a possible D gene (5 bases). With 4 bases removed from V and 1 base from J, the gap between germline ends came to 7 bases. The germline gives CDR1 SGHAT, CDR2 FQNNGV. The CDR3 runs 13 residues. The CDR3 coding sequence is TGTGCCAGCAGCTCGACAGAGAACACTGAAGCTTTCTTT. Amino acid sequence: CASSSTENTEAFF.

The rearrangement uses TRBV6-1 and TRBJ1-2; D might be TRBD1 (5 bases). The CDR3 spans 16 residues. Per the germline V gene, CDR1 is MNHNS and CDR2 is SASEGT. Trimming cost V 0 bases and J 8 bases, with 19 bases left between them. CDR3 coding DNA: TGTGCCAGCAGTGAAGCGCTTCGTGGGGCTTGGGGAGGCTACACCTTC. Its translation is CASSEALRGAWGGYTF.

This clonotype was observed a few times. The chain links TRBV20-1 to TRBJ2-1; 8 nucleotides match TRBD2. The CDR3 has 12 amino acids. CDR1 DFQATT and CDR2 SNEGSKA come from the germline V gene (reference sequence). V dropped 3 bases and J dropped 9; count of bases not matched to a gene: 4. The CDR3 here is CSASGGAPEQFF. The CDR3 bases are TGCAGTGCTAGCGGGGGGGCCCCTGAGCAGTTCTTC.

V is TRBV20-1 and J is TRBJ1-2; D uncertain. CDR3 length: 13 residues. Germline V gene lookup returns CDR1 DFQATT and CDR2 SNEGSKA (reference sequence). V was cut by 4 bases and J by 6 bases, with 15 bases left in between. In DNA, the CDR3 is TGCAGTGCTATTTACTCGGCCCCGGATGGCTACACCTTC. It codes for CSAIYSAPDGYTF.

The rearrangement joins TRBV2 to TRBJ1-1; D not resolved. Per the germline V gene, CDR1 is SNHLY and CDR2 is FYNNEI. V lost 6 bases, J lost 0 bases, and 14 bases lay in between. This CDR3 is 15 amino acids long. CDR3 region: CASSFEGGMNTEAFF. The CDR3 region has the DNA TGTGCCAGCAGCTTCGAGGGCGGAATGAACACTGAAGCTTTCTTT. Combining the CDR3 with reference TRBV2 and TRBJ1-1 gives the whole variable domain EPEVTQTPSHQVTQMGQEVILRCVPISNHLYFYWYRQILGQKVEFLVSFYNNEISEKSEIFDDQFSVERPDGSNFTLKIRSTKLEDSAMYFCASSFEGGMNTEAFFGQGTRLTVV.

This clonotype was seen a few times. The chain recombines TRBV5-1 with TRBJ2-5; 7 bases match TRBD2. CDR1 is SGHRS, CDR2 YFSETQ, per germline. The V segment lost 2 bases and the J segment 1 base; nucleotides outside the gene matches: 5. The CDR3 sequence is 15 residues long. CDR3 amino acids: CASSFESGAQETQYF. Written as DNA, the CDR3 is TGCGCCAGCAGCTTCGAAAGCGGGGCCCAAGAGACCCAGTACTTC.

This clonotype was seen repeatedly, ten times or more. The chain carries TRBV12-3 or TRBV12-4 and TRBJ2-3; 7 bases are a match to TRBD1. V trimming: 0 bases; J trimming: 0 bases; junction bases outside the gene matches: 0. The CDR3 totals 15 residues. The CDR3 coding sequence is TGTGCCAGCAGTTTAGCGGGACAGAGCACAGATACGCAGTATTTT. As protein: CASSLAGQSTDTQYF.

This clonotype was counted between two and nine times. This chain uses TRBV12-3 or TRBV12-4 with TRBJ1-4; 8 bases fit TRBD1. After removal of 6 bases from V and 8 bases from J, the junction contained 11 bases not matched to a gene. This CDR3 spans 15 amino acids. CDR3 DNA sequence: TGTGCCAGCAGGCGGACAGGGTCGAGTAGGGAAAAACTGTTTTTT. It encodes CASRRTGSSREKLFF.

In this sample, this clonotype turned up many times. The chain has TRBV12-3 or TRBV12-4 and TRBJ2-5; 9 positions match TRBD1. Unmatched junction bases numbered 7, after V lost 6 bases and J lost 5 bases. This CDR3 contains 14 residues. The CDR3 reads CASSSTGGRETQYF. The CDR3 DNA reads as TGTGCCAGCAGCTCTACAGGGGGCCGGGAGACCCAGTACTTC.

The sample holds a few counts of this clonotype. The chain combines TRBV6-6 with TRBJ1-4, with 8 bases that match TRBD1. The CDR3 is 15 residues long. The junction had 3 bases not matched to a gene; V was cut back by 0 bases and J by 6 bases. Germline V gives CDR1 MNHNY, CDR2 SVGAGI (reference sequence). CDR3 coding DNA: TGTGCCAGCAGTTACTCGAGGGGACAGGATGAAAAACTGTTTTTT. The encoded protein is CASSYSRGQDEKLFF.

The chain employs TRBV4-1 and TRBJ2-6; D is undetermined. Trimming removed 1 base from V and 4 bases from J, with 17 bases in between. The CDR3 spans 18 residues. Germline assignment: CDR1 MGHRA and CDR2 YSYEKL. The CDR3 is CASSQGPRQASGANVLTF. CDR3 DNA: TGCGCCAGCAGCCAAGGGCCCAGGCAGGCATCCGGGGCCAACGTCCTGACTTTC.

The genes are TRBV20-1 and TRBJ2-3; the match to TRBD2 covers 10 bases. Germline trimming cut 7 bases from V and 0 bases from J; bases unmatched to any gene: 10. CDR1 DFQATT and CDR2 SNEGSKA come from the germline V gene (reference sequence). CDR3 length: 16 residues. In DNA, the CDR3 is TGCAGTGGGGAAGGTAGCGGGGGGTCGAGCACAGATACGCAGTATTTT. This codes for CSGEGSGGSSTDTQYF.

J is TRBJ1-2 and V is TRBV6-5; D is possibly TRBD1 (6 bases). Trimming stripped 7 bases from V and 5 bases from J, with 14 bases between. Germline V gives CDR1 MNHEY, CDR2 SVGAGI. The CDR3 runs to 13 residues. The CDR3 region has the DNA TGTGCCAGCAAGGACAGAGACTTTTATGGCTACACCTTC. Its protein is CASKDRDFYGYTF.

In the case of this clonotype: A read error may account for a junction end that differs from germline. The genes are TRBV7-2 and TRBJ1-2; possible D gene TRBD1, 6 bases. CDR1 and CDR2 (germline): SGHTA, FQGNSA. The CDR3 is 15 amino acids. DNA for the CDR3: TGTGCCAGCAGCTTAAGGGAGACAGGCTTCTATGGTTACACCTTC. Translated: CASSLRETGFYGYTF.

This clonotype was seen a handful of times. V usage is TRBV6-5 and J usage is TRBJ1-1; no clear D. Looked up from germline, CDR1 is MNHEY and CDR2 is SVGAGI. The CDR3 sequence is 15 residues long. Trimming took off 0 bases at V and 6 bases at J, with 14 bases between the two ends. The CDR3: CASSYSWGALAEAFF. CDR3 coding DNA: TGTGCCAGCAGTTACTCTTGGGGTGCCTTAGCTGAAGCTTTCTTT.

The gene calls are TRBV6-1 and TRBJ1-6; D ambiguous. V lost 4 bases, J lost 2 bases, and 6 bases lay in between. The germline gives CDR1 MNHNS, CDR2 SASEGT. This CDR3 is built from 14 residues. The CDR3, as DNA: TGTGCCAGCAGTGGGTCGCCCTATAATTCACCCCTCCACTTT. Its protein is CASSGSPYNSPLHF.

CDR3 DNA: TGTGCCAGCAGCCCCGGCAGGGGGACCGATGAGCAGTTCTTC. It codes for CASSPGRGTDEQFF. This chain joins TRBV14 and TRBJ2-1; TRBD1 matches 7 bases. The CDR3 has 14 amino acids. The V gene end was trimmed by 4 bases and the J gene end by 8 bases; junction bases not matched to a gene: 8. CDR1 SGHDN and CDR2 FVKESK come from the germline V gene.

This clonotype was picked up a small number of times. This rearrangement joins TRBV12-3 or TRBV12-4 to TRBJ2-7; 9 nucleotides align to TRBD2. The CDR3 loop spans 14 amino acids. With 4 bases clipped from V and 7 bases from J, the junction kept 8 bases outside the gene matches. CDR3 in DNA: TGTGCCAGCAGTTATCAGCGGGGGGACAATGAGCAGTACTTC. It is translated as CASSYQRGDNEQYF.

The rearrangement links TRBV6-1 to TRBJ1-1, with 8 bases identical to TRBD1. The J segment lost 5 bases and the V segment lost 5 bases, leaving 10 bases of the junction unmatched. The CDR3 sequence is 15 residues long. The V gene's germline CDR1 is MNHNS and CDR2 SASEGT. In DNA form, the CDR3 reads TGTGCCAGCAGTCCCCGGACAGGGATGGTTACTGAAGCTTTCTTT. The encoded protein is CASSPRTGMVTEAFF.

This clonotype was seen more than once but under ten times. The CDR3 region has the DNA TGCAGTGCTAGAGATCCTAGCGGGAGCACAGATACGCAGTATTTT. Translating it yields CSARDPSGSTDTQYF. The chain combines TRBV20-1 with TRBJ2-3, with 8 bases identical to TRBD2. This CDR3 has 15 amino acids. V lost 0 bases, J lost 0 bases, and 2 bases stayed unmatched. Germline lookup yields CDR1 DFQATT and CDR2 SNEGSKA (reference sequence).

The chain couples TRBV4-2 to TRBJ1-2; TRBD1 aligns across 12 bases. This CDR3 is 16 amino acids long. The germline V gene encodes CDR1 LGHNA and CDR2 YNFKEQ. V was pared by 0 bases and J by 7 bases, with 6 bases of the junction left unmatched. The CDR3 sequence: CASSQDRRDRGPGYTF. The CDR3 DNA is TGTGCCAGCAGCCAAGATAGGCGGGACAGGGGGCCTGGCTACACCTTC.

This chain uses TRBV20-1 with TRBJ1-2, with 12 bases matching TRBD1. The CDR3 contains 14 residues. After removal of 6 bases from V and 11 bases from J, the junction contained 13 bases not matched to a gene. CDR1 and CDR2 from the germline V gene are DFQATT and SNEGSKA (reference sequence). CDR3 in amino acids: CSARRDRGQRGYTF. CDR3 DNA: TGCAGTGCGAGGCGGGACAGGGGGCAGAGGGGGTACACCTTC.